Listed below are T cell receptor beta chains from one sample, sequenced in a study of CD4 T cells in relation to SARS-CoV-2 and coronaviruses. Their specific antigens are unknown. Some clones are missing from TCRdb's copy, which holds only in-frame ones; the method was immunoSEQ multiplex PCR. The sample shows tens of thousands of clones, roughly 74% of them seen only once. The sequenced sample was CD4+ T cells from PBMCs, cultured in vitro. The receptor set was obtained from a human donor in good health. Both conserved end residues are part of each CDR3. The D gene is left open where the match is weak. Only some rows state a clone size, as once, few, many or a class for expanded clones.

>once|-|TRBV28|TRBJ1-3
CASSNSGNTIYF
TGTGCCAGCAGTAACTCTGGAAACACCATATATTTT
>-|-|TRBV4-2|TRBJ2-2
CASSQDSGRGNTGELFF
TGTGCCAGCAGCCAAGATTCCGGCAGGGGGAACACCGGGGAGCTGTTTTTT
>-|-|TRBV10-3|TRBJ1-2
CAIVKEVGPYGYTF
TGTGCCATCGTCAAGGAGGTGGGCCCCTATGGCTACACCTTC
>-|-|TRBV3-1/TRBV3-2|TRBJ2-2
CASSQPTSWKSGTGELFF
TGTGCCAGCAGCCAACCGACTAGTTGGAAGTCGGGGACCGGGGAGCTGTTTTTT
>-|-|TRBV27|TRBJ1-6
CASSSPGGWNSPLHF
TGTGCCAGCAGTTCCCCGGGGGGGTGGAATTCACCCCTCCACTTT
>-|-|TRBV19|TRBJ2-5
CASSIGGSQETQYF
TGTGCCAGTAGTATAGGCGGTAGTCAAGAGACCCAGTACTTC
>-|TRBD2|TRBV6-5|TRBJ2-5
CASSMRREAAETQYF
TGTGCCAGCAGCATGCGACGGGAGGCGGCGGAGACCCAGTACTTC
>-|-|TRBV6-2/TRBV6-3|TRBJ1-1
CASSYDTEAFF
TGTGCCAGCAGTTACGACACTGAAGCTTTCTTT
>-|-|TRBV19|TRBJ1-5
CASSIDLPGARQPQHF
TGTGCCAGTAGTATAGACCTTCCGGGGGCGCGTCAGCCCCAGCATTTT
>-|-|TRBV3-1/TRBV3-2|TRBJ1-6
CASSSGISNSPLHF
TGTGCCAGCAGCTCCGGGATATCCAATTCACCCCTCCACTTT